Listed here are 25 T cell receptor beta chains from one sample, sequenced in a study of response to subunit inactivated influenza vaccine. TCRdb re-derived calls from the RT-PCR reads in MiXCR, one entry per CDR3 protein. The sample comprises approximately 730,000 distinct CDR3 sequences, approximately 15% of which are singletons, and around 7% rests with the top ten. The sequenced sample was PBMCs from blood, obtained approximately 15 days before vaccination. These receptors came from a man aged 50 to 59 who received an inactivated influenza vaccine.

This clonotype was counted ten times or more. The rearrangement joins TRBV20-1 to TRBJ2-1; no definite D call. This CDR3 spans 10 amino acids. The germline V gene encodes CDR1 DFQATT and CDR2 SNEGSKA (reference sequence). V gave up 3 bases and J gave up 10 bases, with 7 bases separating them. The CDR3 reads CSARFGEQFF. For the CDR3, the DNA is TGCAGTGCTAGGTTCGGAGAGCAGTTCTTC.

The V call is TRBV7-8, the J call TRBJ2-3, with TRBD2 matching 9 bases. Germline values: CDR1 SGHVS, CDR2 FQNEAQ. The CDR3 loop spans 16 amino acids. J was trimmed by 3 bases and V by 5 bases; bases with no gene match: 9. As DNA, the CDR3 is TGTGCCAGCAGCGCGACGACTAGCGGAAAAACAGATACGCAGTATTTT. This codes for CASSATTSGKTDTQYF.

At least ten counts were recorded for this clonotype. In nucleotides, the CDR3 is TGCAGTGGAAGGACAGGGAACTATGGCTACACCTTC. It translates to CSGRTGNYGYTF. This chain uses TRBV20-1 with TRBJ1-2, with 8 bases aligning to TRBD1. The trim removed 7 bases at V and 2 bases at J, leaving 3 bases unmatched. This CDR3 has 12 amino acids. Per germline, CDR1 DFQATT and CDR2 SNEGSKA (reference sequence).

This clonotype was observed many times. The rearrangement joins TRBV7-8 to TRBJ2-7; 9 bases agree with TRBD1. CDR1 and CDR2 (germline): SGHVS, FQNEAQ. V dropped 5 bases and J dropped 3; count of bases not matched to a gene: 8. The CDR3 is 15 amino acids. CDR3 loop: CASSRPGQGNYEQYF. The CDR3 nucleotides are TGTGCCAGCAGCCGACCCGGACAGGGGAACTACGAGCAGTACTTC.

The DNA of the CDR3 is TGTGCCAGCAGTCTCTTAACAGGGGATGGAGAGACCCAGTACTTC. Its translation: CASSLLTGDGETQYF. The J gene is TRBJ2-5, the V gene TRBV28; 7 nucleotides align to TRBD1. The CDR3 runs 15 residues. Trimming removed 5 bases from V and 4 bases from J; junction bases left unmatched: 10. CDR1 and CDR2 from the germline V gene are MDHEN and SYDVKM.

This chain uses TRBV11-1 with TRBJ2-1; 11 bases fit TRBD2. Trimming cost V 6 bases and J 5 bases; bases outside gene matches: 15. The CDR3 extends over 18 amino acids. The germline CDR1 and CDR2 sequences are SGHAT and FQDESV (reference sequence). CDR3 sequence (DNA): TGTGCCAGCAGAAGACAAACTAGCGGGAGTACTCTAAACAATGAGCAGTTCTTC. Protein product: CASRRQTSGSTLNNEQFF.

This clonotype has just a few counts. V and J are TRBV5-1 and TRBJ2-7, with TRBD1 identical over 10 bases. Germline V CDR1 and CDR2: SGHRS, YFSETQ. With 4 bases clipped from V and 7 bases from J, the junction kept 8 bases outside the gene matches. This CDR3 spans 14 amino acids. CDR3 sequence: CASSTRDRGGEQYF. The CDR3 DNA is TGCGCCAGCAGCACCCGGGACAGGGGAGGGGAGCAGTACTTC.

The chain uses TRBV29-1 and TRBJ2-7; D remains ambiguous. The CDR3 loop spans 12 amino acids. CDR1 is SQVTM, CDR2 ANQGSEA, per germline. With 4 bases removed from V and 5 bases from J, the gap between germline ends came to 12 bases. The CDR3 reads CSVAVRRDEQYF. The CDR3 DNA follows: TGCAGCGTTGCCGTCAGGAGAGACGAGCAGTACTTC.

This clonotype was observed many times. One end of the junction is discordant with germline, which a read error may explain. The rearrangement uses TRBV5-1 and TRBJ2-7; D remains ambiguous. This CDR3 has 14 residues. From germline, CDR1 is SGHRS and CDR2 YFSETQ. CDR3: CASSLVGSSYEQYF. In DNA form, the CDR3 reads TGTGCCAGCAGCTTAGTTGGATCAAGCTACGAGCAGTACTTC.

The CDR3 is CSADGRAAGELFF. CDR3 in DNA: TGCAGTGCTGACGGGAGGGCCGCCGGGGAGCTGTTTTTT. The chain combines TRBV20-1 with TRBJ2-2; 8 bases align to TRBD2. The junction had 5 bases not matched to a gene; V was cut back by 5 bases and J by 6 bases. CDR3 length equals 13 residues. Germline V lookup: CDR1 DFQATT, CDR2 SNEGSKA (reference sequence).

The chain couples TRBV11-3 to TRBJ2-1, with D possibly being TRBD1 (6 bases). The CDR3 sequence is 15 residues long. V gave up 0 bases and J gave up 9 bases, with 15 bases separating them. Germline CDR1 and CDR2: SGHNT and YENEEA. The CDR3 is CASSLDYGVGGEQFF. The DNA of the CDR3 is TGTGCCAGCAGCTTAGATTACGGGGTAGGGGGTGAGCAGTTCTTC.

This clonotype was counted a few times. The chain employs TRBV6-5 and TRBJ2-7; D is unclear. V lost 2 bases to trimming and J lost 7 bases, with 12 bases between them. CDR1 MNHEY and CDR2 SVGAGI come from the germline V gene. CDR3 length: 13 amino acids. The CDR3 DNA follows: TGTGCCAGCAGTTACCTTCGGGCTAAAGAGCAGTACTTC. This gives the protein CASSYLRAKEQYF.

A few counts support this clonotype. This chain joins TRBV27 and TRBJ1-2; 10 nucleotides match TRBD1. V was clipped by 4 bases and J by 9 bases; unmatched bases: 11. Germline V gene lookup returns CDR1 MNHEY and CDR2 SMNVEV (reference sequence). The CDR3 extends over 15 amino acids. In DNA form, the CDR3 reads TGTGCCAGCAGTTCAATCCGGGACAGGGGCGCCCGCTACACCTTC. This codes for CASSSIRDRGARYTF.

The sample holds a few counts of this clonotype. The chain carries TRBV5-1 and TRBJ1-6, with TRBD1 matching 8 bases. This CDR3 spans 17 amino acids. V was pared by 4 bases and J by 4 bases, with 10 bases of the junction left unmatched. CDR1 SGHRS and CDR2 YFSETQ come from the germline V gene. CDR3 sequence reads: CASSDGSGGQYNSPLHF. CDR3 nucleotide sequence: TGCGCCAGCAGCGATGGGTCAGGGGGCCAATATAATTCACCCCTCCACTTT.

This clonotype turned up a few times. The rearrangement links TRBV2 to TRBJ2-7; D call uncertain. This CDR3 spans 16 amino acids. V was clipped by 2 bases and J by 5 bases, with 19 bases between them. From germline, CDR1 is SNHLY and CDR2 FYNNEI. This chain's CDR3 is CASSERSVASSHEQYF. The CDR3 DNA is TGTGCCAGCAGTGAAAGGTCCGTAGCAAGTTCCCACGAGCAGTACTTC.

In this sample, this clonotype turned up a few times. The rearrangement links TRBV7-3 to TRBJ2-2; tentatively, D is TRBD1 (6 bases). The V end lost 1 base, the J end lost 1 base, and 10 bases lay between the germline ends. Germline CDR1 SGHTA, CDR2 FQGTGA. This CDR3 is 16 amino acids long. The CDR3 reads CASSLREGENTGELFF. The CDR3 nucleotides read TGTGCCAGCAGCTTAAGAGAGGGGGAGAACACCGGGGAGCTGTTTTTT.

This sequence joins TRBV7-9 and TRBJ2-6; D gene unclear. Germline values: CDR1 SEHNR, CDR2 FQNEAQ (reference sequence). This CDR3 contains 14 residues. The V end was cut by 2 bases, the J end by 6 bases, with 8 bases between. The CDR3 here is CASSLQTAANVLTF. The CDR3 bases are TGTGCCAGCAGCTTACAGACGGCGGCCAACGTCCTGACTTTC.

At least ten counts were recorded for this clonotype. This chain joins TRBV27 and TRBJ2-1; D remains unclear. CDR1 and CDR2 (germline): MNHEY, SMNVEV (reference sequence). V lost 4 bases, J lost 0 bases, and 10 bases lay in between. This CDR3 comprises 15 residues. The CDR3 here is CASSSTRSSYNEQFF. CDR3 coding DNA: TGTGCCAGCAGTTCCACCAGGAGCTCCTACAATGAGCAGTTCTTC.

In its sample, this clonotype was seen a few times. The V gene is TRBV24-1, the J gene TRBJ1-2, with unresolved D. The CDR3 is 13 amino acids. Trimming shortened V by 3 bases and J by 8 bases, and 12 bases separated the two germline ends. Germline V gene sequence: CDR1 KGHDR, CDR2 SFDVKD. This CDR3 reads CATSDPAEFGYTF. DNA for the CDR3: TGTGCCACCAGTGATCCCGCCGAGTTCGGCTACACCTTC.

This clonotype showed up many times. The chain recombines TRBV12-3 or TRBV12-4 with TRBJ2-2; D is perhaps TRBD1 (6 bases). The germline V and J ends were trimmed by 5 bases and 4 bases, with 8 bases remaining between them. CDR3 size: 13 residues. The DNA for the CDR3 is TGTGCCAGCAGTACAGGGCGCACCGGGGAGCTGTTTTTT. Amino acids: CASSTGRTGELFF.

This rearrangement joins TRBV7-2 to TRBJ2-4; D not resolved. Germline values: CDR1 SGHTA, CDR2 FQGNSA. The CDR3 is 13 residues long. V dropped 3 bases and J dropped 5 bases, with 8 bases sitting between them. The CDR3 region is CASSLFSENIQYF. CDR3 nucleotides: TGTGCCAGCAGCTTGTTCAGTGAAAACATTCAGTACTTC.

This sequence joins TRBV7-8 and TRBJ1-5, with D uncertain. Germline V CDR1 and CDR2: SGHVS, FQNEAQ. The V end was cut by 1 base, the J end by 4 bases, with 8 bases between. This CDR3 is 14 amino acids long. The CDR3 protein is CASSLVSPNQPQHF. The DNA of the CDR3 is TGTGCCAGCAGCTTAGTTAGCCCGAATCAGCCCCAGCATTTT.

The table lists this clonotype with a few counts. The rearrangement joins TRBV7-2 to TRBJ2-1, with D perhaps TRBD2 (7 bases). Germline V gives CDR1 SGHTA, CDR2 FQGNSA. CDR3 size: 15 residues. Trimming left V 3 bases short and J 6 bases short, with 15 bases between. The CDR3 loop reads CASSLVGGGPNEQFF. For the CDR3, the DNA is TGTGCCAGCAGCTTGGTGGGGGGGGGGCCCAATGAGCAGTTCTTC.

The V gene is TRBV2, the J gene TRBJ2-5; 9 nucleotides match TRBD1. Per germline, CDR1 SNHLY and CDR2 FYNNEI. Trimming cost V 10 bases and J 3 bases; bases outside gene matches: 21. The CDR3 extends over 18 amino acids. The DNA for the CDR3 is TGTGCCATCTGCGACCTAGGGACGAACAGGGGGCGCGAAGAGACCCAGTACTTC. Amino acids: CAICDLGTNRGREETQYF.

Many counts were recorded for this clonotype. This chain links TRBV5-5 with TRBJ2-2, with TRBD2 as a possible D gene (5 bases). Germline V gene data show CDR1 as SGHKS and CDR2 as YYEKEE (reference sequence). V dropped 4 bases and J dropped 3 bases, with 7 bases sitting between them. This CDR3 is 13 amino acids long. CDR3 DNA: TGTGCCAGCAGCGGACTGGACACCGGGGAGCTGTTTTTT. This gives the protein CASSGLDTGELFF.